This entry is about one TCR beta chain. What it binds is not known. Cryopreserved PBMCs yielded approximately 2 micrograms of genomic DNA for TCR beta libraries. The data originate from a study of cytotoxic CD8 clonotypes in ibrutinib-treated CLL. Overall study: The group held roughly ten relapsed/refractory and around 14 treatment-naive patients, with 17 to 18 IGHV unmutated. The study's findings and limits: Clonality (at baseline) was higher than in age-matched healthy donors and tracked circulating CD8+ T-cell counts.

The V gene lost 5 bases and the J gene lost 2 bases, with 13 bases spanning the gap. Germline CDR1 LNHDA, CDR2 SQIVND (reference sequence). The length of the CDR3 is 15 residues. Depths of 1 in 200,000 to 1 in 1 million T cells were the sequencing target. Here immunoSEQ multiplex PCR was the method, and the copy in TCRdb shows in-frame clones only, minus some. The repertoire consists of roughly 180,000 clones, with about 72% occurring once and the leading ten covering about an eighth. The rearrangement uses TRBV19 and TRBJ1-3; D gene ambiguous. The source was PBMCs, collected after 24 months of ibrutinib treatment. This receptor was taken from a human donor with chronic lymphocytic leukemia. The CDR3 loop is CASSRMGGPGNTIYF. In DNA form, the CDR3 reads TGTGCCAGTAGTCGAATGGGAGGTCCTGGAAACACCATATATTTT.